This TCR beta chain comes out of a study of CD8+ T cells in alopecia areata. For the study at large: Those patients who were treated received oral tofacitinib, which was given at 5 to 10 mg twice daily for moderate-to-severe alopecia areata.

Whole-study findings and limits: Normal skin's resident alphabeta T cells are also sequenced in scalp samples.

Treatment denoted: oral pan-JAK inhibitor, 5-10 mg twice daily. The length of the CDR3 is 12 residues. Germline V gene sequence: CDR1 MNHNS, CDR2 SASEGT. Unmatched junction bases numbered 1, after V lost 9 bases and J lost 7 bases. Comment on this clone: Its specificity is not known.

RNA, once extracted, was reverse transcribed into cDNA for use as the sequencing template. Assay used: immunoSEQ multiplex PCR; TCRdb lists only in-frame clones, some missing. The sample holds about 220,000 clones, roughly 56% seen once. V usage is TRBV6-1 and J usage is TRBJ1-6; 9 nucleotides match TRBD1. This TCR came from a human donor with alopecia areata. The sequencing used CD4+ T cells sorted from blood, collected at week 4, from a patient treated with tofacitinib. The CDR3 nucleotides are TGTGCCAGGGGGACAGGGAATTCACCCCTCCACTTT. As protein: CARGTGNSPLHF.